These 30 T cell receptor beta chains were all obtained from the same sample, sequenced in a study of vaccination and CD4 T cells after COVID-19. Treatment here: approximately 9-day PBMC culture with coronavirus spike peptide pools or control peptides (ViraFEST assay). According to the study, CD4+ T cells from the unexposed donor were gathered ahead of the COVID-19 pandemic (2011-2018). The Oncomine TCR Beta short-read assay sequenced DNA from cultured CD4+ T cells. Each CDR3 protein is one row after TCRdb ran MiXCR on the PCR reads. The table has about 6,600 distinct CDR3 sequences, roughly 28% seen once. Their antigens are not known. Sequences were obtained from CD4+ T cells from blood, cultured in vitro. The receptors come from a human donor in good health.

This chain connects TRBV7-9 to TRBJ2-5; no clear D. Trimming took 2 bases from V and 1 from J, leaving 11 bases between them. The length of the CDR3 is 15 residues. The V gene's germline CDR1 is SEHNR and CDR2 FQNEAQ (reference sequence). The CDR3 region has the DNA TGTGCCAGCAGCTTAAGTGTAATGACCCAAGAGACCCAGTACTTC. Translating it yields CASSLSVMTQETQYF.

This clonotype occurred a few times. V gene TRBV10-1 combines with J gene TRBJ2-2; TRBD1 agrees at 11 bases. With V trimmed by 3 bases and J by 7 bases, 4 bases remained unmatched. Germline CDR1 and CDR2: WNHNN and SYGVQD (reference sequence). The CDR3 loop spans 15 amino acids. The DNA for the CDR3 is TGCGCCAGCAGTGAACGGACAGGGGGCGACGGGGAGCTGTTTTTT. Translation: CASSERTGGDGELFF.

J is TRBJ2-4 and V is TRBV9; no reliable D call. The CDR3 covers 14 residues. CDR1 is SGDLS and CDR2 is YYNGEE in the germline V gene. Trimming left V 3 bases short and J 7 bases short, with 14 bases between. As DNA, the CDR3 is TGTGCCAGCAGCGCACCGGACCTAGGGAACATTCAGTACTTC. It yields the protein CASSAPDLGNIQYF.

The genes are TRBV20-1 and TRBJ2-5; D is possibly TRBD1 (6 bases). Trimming took off 1 base at V and 0 bases at J, with 12 bases between the two ends. The CDR3 has 15 residues. CDR1 DFQATT and CDR2 SNEGSKA come from the germline V gene (reference sequence). CDR3 nucleotide sequence: TGCAGTGCTAGAGGGGACACAATGTACCAAGAGACCCAGTACTTC. This codes for CSARGDTMYQETQYF.

As DNA, the CDR3 is TGTGCCAGCAATCCGGGACAGGGGGCCTACGAGCAGTACTTC. It translates to CASNPGQGAYEQYF. J is TRBJ2-7 and V is TRBV6-1, with 11 bases matching TRBD1. The ends lost 7 bases at V and 2 bases at J; junction bases unmatched: 4. There are 14 residues in the CDR3. Per germline, CDR1 MNHNS and CDR2 SASEGT.

The V call is TRBV7-3, the J call TRBJ2-2; tentatively, D is TRBD1 (6 bases). Germline V CDR1 and CDR2: SGHTA, FQGTGA. The CDR3 runs 13 residues. Trimming took 5 bases from V and 5 from J, leaving 9 bases between them. The CDR3 protein is CASSGGLTGELFF. CDR3 coding DNA: TGTGCCAGCAGCGGGGGCTTGACCGGGGAGCTGTTTTTT.

V usage is TRBV6-1 and J usage is TRBJ1-1, with D possibly being TRBD1 (5 bases). CDR3 length equals 15 residues. Per the germline V gene, CDR1 is MNHNS and CDR2 is SASEGT. Trimming left V 5 bases short and J 4 bases short, with 17 bases between. CDR3 bases: TGTGCCAGCAGTAACCTCGGGGGGGGTGGCACTGAAGCTTTCTTT. Amino acids: CASSNLGGGGTEAFF.

This chain uses TRBV5-1 with TRBJ2-3; TRBD2 matches at 8 bases. Trimming took 4 bases from V and 4 from J; bases not matched to a gene: 5. Looked up from germline, CDR1 is SGHRS and CDR2 is YFSETQ. The CDR3 runs 14 residues. CDR3: CASSPGTRADTQYF. The CDR3 nucleotides are TGCGCCAGCAGCCCAGGGACTAGAGCAGATACGCAGTATTTT.

In this sample, this clonotype turned up a few times. The V and J genes are TRBV27 and TRBJ1-1; D may be TRBD1 (5 bases). Germline CDR1 and CDR2: MNHEY and SMNVEV (reference sequence). This CDR3 has 14 residues. V gave up 10 bases and J gave up 3 bases, with 18 bases separating them. The CDR3 region is CATSRTGGYTEAFF. In nucleotides, the CDR3 is TGTGCCACCTCCCGGACGGGGGGATACACTGAAGCTTTCTTT.

There are a few counts of this clonotype. J is TRBJ1-5 and V is TRBV7-2, with D perhaps TRBD1 (5 bases). With 3 bases removed from V and 6 bases from J, the gap between germline ends came to 6 bases. Per germline, CDR1 SGHTA and CDR2 FQGNSA. This CDR3 is 12 amino acids long. The CDR3 region has the DNA TGTGCCAGCAGCTTCCAGGGTCAGCCCCAGCATTTT. It yields the protein CASSFQGQPQHF.

V is TRBV19 and J is TRBJ1-3; D gene unclear. CDR3 length: 14 amino acids. The V end was cut by 7 bases, the J end by 1 base, with 11 bases between. CDR1 and CDR2 (germline): LNHDA, SQIVND (reference sequence). The CDR3 DNA reads TGTGCCAGTAAGTCCGCAGCATCTGGAAACACCATATATTTT. This encodes CASKSAASGNTIYF.

The V gene is TRBV20-1, the J gene TRBJ2-3, with 8 bases that match TRBD1. The CDR3 sequence is 14 residues long. Trimming at V came to 6 bases and at J to 3 bases, leaving 8 bases not matched to a gene. Germline CDR1 is DFQATT and CDR2 is SNEGSKA (reference sequence). The CDR3 nucleotides are TGCAGTGCCAAGGGGACAGGAGAAACAGATACGCAGTATTTT. Its translation: CSAKGTGETDTQYF.

The rearrangement joins TRBV14 to TRBJ2-1, with 9 nucleotides matching TRBD1. V shed 3 bases and J 9 bases; nucleotides not matched to a gene: 15. The CDR3 has 17 amino acids. From germline, CDR1 is SGHDN and CDR2 FVKESK. CDR3 nucleotides: TGTGCCAGCAGCCACTTGACCGGGACAGGGCCTACGGGTGAGCAGTTCTTC. It encodes CASSHLTGTGPTGEQFF. Drawing the rest from reference TRBV14 and TRBJ2-1, the complete variable domain is EAGVTQFPSHSVIEKGQTVTLRCDPISGHDNLYWYRRVMGKEIKFLLHFVKESKQDESGMPNNRFLAERTGGTYSTLKVQPAELEDSGVYFCASSHLTGTGPTGEQFFGPGTRLTVL.

The CDR3 loop is CASSLAEGRETQYF. CDR3 nucleotide sequence: TGCGCCAGCAGCTTGGCCGAAGGGCGAGAGACCCAGTACTTC. The chain employs TRBV5-1 and TRBJ2-5, with D uncertain. Trimming cost V 0 bases and J 4 bases, with 10 bases left between them. The CDR3 loop spans 14 amino acids. CDR1 and CDR2 from the germline V gene are SGHRS and YFSETQ.

The rearrangement links TRBV20-1 to TRBJ2-3, with 8 bases matching TRBD2. The CDR3 is made up of 14 amino acids. Germline-derived CDR1 and CDR2 are DFQATT and SNEGSKA (reference sequence). Trimming cost V 5 bases and J 3 bases; bases outside gene matches: 7. CDR3 DNA sequence: TGCAGTGCTCACCTAGCGGGTCGAACAGATACGCAGTATTTT. Its translation is CSAHLAGRTDTQYF.

The rearrangement joins TRBV5-6 to TRBJ2-7; D gene unclear. CDR1 SGHDT and CDR2 YYEEEE come from the germline V gene. Trimming removed 4 bases at V and 2 bases at J, with 7 bases between. The CDR3 has 12 amino acids. CDR3: CASSTEPYEQYF. The CDR3 DNA reads TGTGCCAGCAGCACAGAGCCCTACGAGCAGTACTTC. Combining the CDR3 with reference TRBV5-6 and TRBJ2-7 gives the whole variable domain DAGVTQSPTHLIKTRGQQVTLRCSPKSGHDTVSWYQQALGQGPQFIFQYYEEEERQRGNFPDRFSGHQFPNYSSELNVNALLLGDSALYLCASSTEPYEQYFGPGTRLTVT.

The chain joins TRBV5-1 to TRBJ2-5; perhaps TRBD1 as D (6 bases). Germline-derived CDR1 and CDR2 are SGHRS and YFSETQ. V gave up 1 base and J gave up 2 bases, with 12 bases separating them. The CDR3 consists of 15 residues. Here the CDR3 DNA reads TGCGCCAGCAGCTTGACTGGACAGACTCAAGAGACCCAGTACTTC. This gives the protein CASSLTGQTQETQYF.

The CDR3 spells CASRGLGEGETQYF. In nucleotides, the CDR3 is TGTGCCAGCAGAGGGTTAGGAGAGGGGGAGACCCAGTACTTC. This chain uses TRBV4-2 with TRBJ2-5; tentatively, D is TRBD1 or TRBD2 (5 bases each). The CDR3 runs to 14 residues. Trimming left V 6 bases short and J 5 bases short, with 16 bases between. The V gene's germline CDR1 is LGHNA and CDR2 YNFKEQ.

The rearrangement uses TRBV29-1 and TRBJ2-2, with 7 bases identical to TRBD1. The CDR3 runs to 13 residues. Trimming took 6 bases from V and 6 from J; bases not matched to a gene: 7. Germline CDR1 is SQVTM and CDR2 is ANQGSEA. CDR3 protein: CSVGEGGAGELFF. The CDR3 nucleotides read TGCAGCGTGGGGGAAGGGGGCGCCGGGGAGCTGTTTTTT.

The chain uses TRBV6-1 and TRBJ1-6, with a weak D call TRBD1 (5 bases). CDR3 length: 19 residues. Germline V gene sequence: CDR1 MNHNS, CDR2 SASEGT. V lost 6 bases, J lost 0 bases, and 21 bases lay in between. In DNA form, the CDR3 reads TGTGCCAGCAGGTTGGGGCAGATAGTATCAAGCTCCTATAATTCACCCCTCCACTTT. It specifies CASRLGQIVSSSYNSPLHF.

The table lists this clonotype with a few counts. This sequence joins TRBV7-6 and TRBJ2-7; D gene uncertain. This CDR3 comprises 13 residues. Looked up from germline, CDR1 is SGHVS and CDR2 is FNYEAQ. V lost 5 bases and J 0 bases, leaving 8 bases between the germline ends. CDR3 bases: TGTGCCAGCAGCACGACCGCCTCCTACGAGCAGTACTTC. Amino acid sequence: CASSTTASYEQYF. Filled out from reference TRBV7-6 and TRBJ2-7, the complete variable domain reads GAGVSQSPRYKVTKRGQDVALRCDPISGHVSLYWYRQALGQGPEFLTYFNYEAQQDKSGLPNDRFSAERPEGSISTLTIQRTEQRDSAMYRCASSTTASYEQYFGPGTRLTVT.

This chain uses TRBV30 with TRBJ1-5; no definite D call. The CDR3 extends over 13 amino acids. CDR1 GTSNPN and CDR2 SVGIG come from the germline V gene (reference sequence). The ends were cut back, 0 bases at V and 8 bases at J, with 11 bases in the middle. The CDR3 DNA follows: TGTGCCTGGAGTGTAGGACGCGATAAGCCCCAGCATTTT. Translation gives CAWSVGRDKPQHF.

In its sample, this clonotype was seen a few times. The chain uses TRBV7-3 and TRBJ1-1; D remains ambiguous. The CDR3 length is 13 residues. The germline V and J ends were trimmed by 5 bases and 2 bases, with 9 bases remaining between them. Germline V gene data show CDR1 as SGHTA and CDR2 as FQGTGA. In DNA form, the CDR3 reads TGTGCCAGCAGCCCAACACCAAACACTGAAGCTTTCTTT. It yields the protein CASSPTPNTEAFF.

The chain carries TRBV12-3 or TRBV12-4 and TRBJ1-2; no definite D call. Trimming removed 4 bases at V and 3 bases at J, with 12 bases between. The CDR3 loop spans 14 amino acids. The CDR3 sequence is CASSSNLPYYGYTF. CDR3 nucleotide sequence: TGTGCCAGCAGTTCCAACCTCCCCTACTATGGCTACACCTTC.

The chain employs TRBV4-2 and TRBJ2-7; unclear D gene. V gave up 0 bases and J gave up 3 bases, with 9 bases separating them. Germline loops: CDR1 LGHNA, CDR2 YNFKEQ. This CDR3 has 14 amino acids. CDR3 in amino acids: CASSQDLHLYEQYF. For the CDR3, the DNA is TGTGCCAGCAGCCAAGATCTACACCTCTACGAGCAGTACTTC.

This clonotype was seen only a few times. The chain links TRBV30 to TRBJ1-2; D ambiguous. Trimming cost V 4 bases and J 7 bases, with 10 bases left between them. The CDR3 sequence is 11 residues long. Looked up from germline, CDR1 is GTSNPN and CDR2 is SVGIG (reference sequence). The CDR3 bases are TGTGCCTGGAATCAAGGGTTTGGCTACACCTTC. This encodes CAWNQGFGYTF.

Points on this clonotype: The junction shows a germline mismatch at one end, possibly a read error. This rearrangement joins TRBV7-7 to TRBJ2-5, with 9 bases fitting TRBD2. Per germline, CDR1 SSHAT and CDR2 FNYEAQ (reference sequence). The CDR3 contains 15 residues. This CDR3 reads CASSLQRGEGETQYF. The CDR3 region has the DNA TGTGCTAGCAGCTTGCAGCGGGGGGAGGGGGAGACCCAGTACTTC.

The CDR3 protein is CASSVNNYGYTF. The DNA of the CDR3 is TGTGCCAGCAGCGTAAATAACTATGGCTACACCTTC. This chain connects TRBV9 to TRBJ1-2; no reliable D call. Trimming took off 1 base at V and 1 base at J, with 2 bases between the two ends. This CDR3 region has 12 residues. Germline CDR1 reads SGDLS; CDR2 reads YYNGEE.

The gene calls are TRBV27 and TRBJ2-5; D may be TRBD2 (6 bases). The CDR3 has 11 residues. Germline assignment: CDR1 MNHEY and CDR2 SMNVEV (reference sequence). V lost 7 bases and J lost 3, with 6 bases in between. This CDR3 reads CASKREETQYF. The CDR3 DNA sequence: TGTGCCAGCAAGCGGGAAGAGACCCAGTACTTC.

J is TRBJ1-5 and V is TRBV18; D unclear. Trimming took 3 bases from V and 7 from J, leaving 10 bases between them. The CDR3 is 13 amino acids. The germline gives CDR1 KGHSH, CDR2 LQKENI. The CDR3 nucleotides are TGTGCCAGCTCACCCGGAAATTTCCAGCCCCAGCATTTT. This sequence encodes CASSPGNFQPQHF. Full variable domain (rest looked up from reference TRBV18 and TRBJ1-5): NAGVMQNPRHLVRRRGQEARLRCSPMKGHSHVYWYRQLPEEGLKFMVYLQKENIIDESGMPKERFSAEFPKEGPSILRIQQVVRGDSAAYFCASSPGNFQPQHFGDGTRLSIL.